The sequence of this T cell receptor (beta chain) was determined in a study of regulatory T cells in long-lasting Graves disease. Study-level information: Persistent Graves' disease meant over 5 years of antithyroid drugs with positive TSH receptor antibodies. Regarding the study as a whole: Not thyroid tissue but only peripheral blood was studied. New patients shared more than 750 public clonotypes, fewer than the roughly 2,600 shared by persistent patients.

V gave up 5 bases and J gave up 7 bases; unmatched junction bases: 7. The CDR3 extends over 13 amino acids. With iRepertoire HTBI primers and Arm-PCR of CDR3 regions, TCR beta libraries were built. TCRdb processed the multiplex PCR reads anew with MiXCR; each CDR3 protein has one entry. The top ten clones hold about 42% of a sample with about 660,000 distinct CDR3 sequences, 30% of them seen once. There are a few counts of this clonotype. Its antigen is undetermined. As to time point: persistent/refractory GD, antithyroid drugs over 5 years with positive TRAb. The authors made the TCR library using RNA they extracted from PBMCs.

Sequenced material: peripheral blood mononuclear cells (PBMCs), taken when the disease was refractory, from a patient treated with antithyroid drugs. This chain uses TRBV12-3 or TRBV12-4 with TRBJ1-2, with 7 bases that match TRBD1. This sequence originates from a female donor with Graves disease. CDR3: CASSLQGKGGYTF. The CDR3 DNA reads as TGTGCCAGCAGTCTACAGGGGAAAGGTGGCTACACCTTC.